This T cell receptor (beta chain) was observed in a study of control samples from healthy donors and cancer patients. This CDR3 is built from 13 residues. Profiled with immunoSEQ multiplex PCR; TCRdb holds only in-frame clones, not every one. In the table there are some 160,000 clones, around 90% of which are singletons. This clone has a handful of counts. The TCR was taken from a man younger than 45 in good health. This chain joins TRBV12-2 and TRBJ1-3. TRBV12-2 is a recognized pseudogene. Input material: blood. The CDR3 protein is CARTGVGGNTIYF. The CDR3 bases are TGTGCAAGGACGGGGGTAGGTGGAAACACCATATATTTT.